The present T cell receptor (beta chain) was sequenced within a study of T cells in Graves' hyperthyroidism and ophthalmopathy (dated by TCRdb to about 2019). Regarding the research as a whole: Peripheral blood was collected at initial diagnosis, before any treatment. To identify TCR V-J signatures that set the groups apart, the researchers used a discovery cohort of roughly 100 patients, made up of around 42 with Graves' ophthalmopathy and 55 to 65 with stable Graves' hyperthyroidism. An independent validation cohort of under 20 hyperthyroidism patients and about 16 patients who later progressed to ophthalmopathy tested prospective prediction of ophthalmopathy. The roughly 94 discovery patients were randomly split 7:3 into training and test sets. The study also compared thyroid tissue and blood T-cell repertoires from more than five Graves' hyperthyroidism patients. Once sampling was done, hyperthyroidism patients were given methimazole at a starting dose of 30 mg daily, whereas ophthalmopathy patients were given high-dose intravenous methylprednisolone. The paper describes TCR Vbeta CDR3 sequencing of 120 to 150 peripheral blood samples, made up of 43 ophthalmopathy patients, 70 to 75 hyperthyroidism patients and 17 progressor patients.

Broader findings and caveats from the paper: Most expanded thyroid clonotypes (frequency above 0.001) were also detected in blood, a finding suggesting that blood repertoires may reflect thyroid immune responses. A model built on a 13 V-J signature distinguished ophthalmopathy from stable hyperthyroidism, reaching roughly 88% sensitivity and around 81% specificity in cross-validation and 80%/75% in testing. No statistical method was used to fix the sample size in advance, and group allocation was not hidden from the investigators. In validation, progression to ophthalmopathy was predicted by the model with nearly 71% sensitivity and nearly 75% specificity, a median of approximately 6.5 months before onset.

Graves' hyperthyroidism was defined as stable when no progression to ophthalmopathy occurred over 18 months of follow-up. Hyperthyroidism patients were aged 18 to 65 years and newly diagnosed, with disease duration of less than 2 months. Exclusion was applied to patients with uncontrolled infections, other autoimmune diseases, pregnancy or lactation. Diagnoses relied on clinical symptoms, serum thyroxine and TRAb, thyroid ultrasound and orbital computed tomography. PBMCs were isolated from more than 9 ml of fresh peripheral blood by Ficoll-Paque density gradient centrifugation. Trizol reagent was used to extract total RNA, and RNA quality was then checked on an Agilent 2100 Bioanalyzer. A remark on this clonotype: The specificity of this receptor is unknown. The input lacks base qualities; no much larger clone sits a single base away.

Amplification of TCR beta CDR3 regions was carried out from RNA transcripts. The TCR CDR3 was subjected to a first round of RT-PCR using the HTBI primer set and the Qiagen OneStep RT-PCR kit. Libraries were constructed in a second round of multiplex PCR, after which size selection and purification were carried out. Libraries were sequenced paired-end with 100 bp reads on an Illumina HiSeq2000. The authors' pipeline ran thus. SOAPnuke was used to process the raw data, removing reads that contained adapters or uncalled bases, had a mean Phred below 15, or lacked an exact match to the constant primer or identifier. High-quality paired reads were merged with COPE v1.2.5, and unique nucleotide sequences were defined as clonotypes. MiTCR v1.1 was used to align clonotypes to the IMGT TRBV, TRBD and TRBJ reference segments. Analysis was restricted to V-J combinations with a frequency above 0.0001, which covered roughly 99% of repertoires. The TCS score was defined as the ratio of F50 (clonal expansion) to E x V (chaos), calculated using BLOSUM62-based TCRdist between CDR3 peptides within each V-J. Welch's t-statistics and random forest reduced approximately 520 V-J features to about 12, which were used in a naive Bayes classifier (R e1071). The Morisita-Horn index was used to measure how similar the thyroid and blood repertoires were. TCRdb redid the processing of the public reads, applying fastp at Q25 and MiXCR, and retained in-frame beta chains. Each CDR3 protein appears once, grouped with its most common genes and DNA. TCRdb assigned the V and J calls; the authors' analysis was not used. In this sample the table shows around 97,000 distinct CDR3 sequences, roughly 50% of which occur a single time. The top ten constitute roughly 24% of the sample.

Sequenced sample: blood. The TCR comes from a man aged 35-49 years with Graves' hyperthyroidism.

DNA sequence: TGCAGTGATGACAGGGGGCTATCTAACTATGGCTACACCTTC. Its product reads: CSDDRGLSNYGYTF. Recombination joined TRBV20-1 with TRBJ1-2; TRBD1 agrees with 10 junctional bases. V loses 7 bases at its end and J loses 0 bases; junction bases beyond the gene matches: 5. Taken from the germline V gene (reference sequence), the CDR1 and CDR2 loops are DFQATT and SNEGSKA. Counted from cysteine to phenylalanine, this CDR3 has 14 amino acids. The CDR3 DNA has 42 bases and is translated from base 1.